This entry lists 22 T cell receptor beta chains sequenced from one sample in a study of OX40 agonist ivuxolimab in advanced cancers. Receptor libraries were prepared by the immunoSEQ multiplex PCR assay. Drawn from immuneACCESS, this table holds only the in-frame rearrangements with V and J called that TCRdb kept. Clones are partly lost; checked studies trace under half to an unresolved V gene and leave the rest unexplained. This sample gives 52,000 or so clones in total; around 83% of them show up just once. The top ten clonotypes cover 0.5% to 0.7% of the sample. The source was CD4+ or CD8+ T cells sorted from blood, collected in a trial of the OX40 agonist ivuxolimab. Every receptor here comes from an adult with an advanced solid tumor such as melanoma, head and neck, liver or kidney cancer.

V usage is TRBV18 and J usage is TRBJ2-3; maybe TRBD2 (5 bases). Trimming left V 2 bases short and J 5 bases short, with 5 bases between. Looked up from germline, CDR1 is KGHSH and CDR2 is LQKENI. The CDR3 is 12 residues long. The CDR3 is CASSPGGDTQYF. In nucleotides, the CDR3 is TGTGCCAGCTCACCAGGAGGAGATACGCAGTATTTT.

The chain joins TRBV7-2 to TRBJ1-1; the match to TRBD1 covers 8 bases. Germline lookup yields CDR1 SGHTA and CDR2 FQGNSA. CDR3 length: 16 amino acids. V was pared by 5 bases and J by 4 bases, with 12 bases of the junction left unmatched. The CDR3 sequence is CASSSYDQGASTEAFF. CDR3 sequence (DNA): TGTGCCAGCAGCAGTTACGACCAGGGGGCGAGCACTGAAGCTTTCTTT.

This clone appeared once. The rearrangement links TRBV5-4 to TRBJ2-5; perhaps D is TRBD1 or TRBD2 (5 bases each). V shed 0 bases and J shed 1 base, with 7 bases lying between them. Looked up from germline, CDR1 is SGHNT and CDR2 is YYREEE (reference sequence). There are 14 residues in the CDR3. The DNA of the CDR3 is TGTGCCAGCAGCTTGGCCGGGGCCCAAGAGACCCAGTACTTC. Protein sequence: CASSLAGAQETQYF.

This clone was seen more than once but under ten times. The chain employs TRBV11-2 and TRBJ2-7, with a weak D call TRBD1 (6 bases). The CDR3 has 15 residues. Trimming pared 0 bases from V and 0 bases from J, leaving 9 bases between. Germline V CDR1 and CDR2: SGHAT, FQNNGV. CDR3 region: CASSLDDRSSYEQYF. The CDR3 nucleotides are TGTGCCAGCAGCTTAGACGACAGGTCCTCCTACGAGCAGTACTTC.

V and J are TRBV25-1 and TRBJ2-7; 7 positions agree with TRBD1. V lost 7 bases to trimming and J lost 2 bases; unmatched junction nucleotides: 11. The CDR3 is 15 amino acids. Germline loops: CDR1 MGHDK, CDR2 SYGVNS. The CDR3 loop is CASTQTGSITYEQYF. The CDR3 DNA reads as TGTGCCAGCACCCAGACAGGGAGTATCACCTACGAGCAGTACTTC.

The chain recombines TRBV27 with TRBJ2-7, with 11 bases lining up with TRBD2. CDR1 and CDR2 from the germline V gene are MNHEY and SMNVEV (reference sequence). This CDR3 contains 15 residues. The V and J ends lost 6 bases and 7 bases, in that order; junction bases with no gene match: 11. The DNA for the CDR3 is TGTGCCAGCAGCCGCCTGACTAGCGGGACCAGTGAGCAGTACTTC. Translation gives CASSRLTSGTSEQYF.

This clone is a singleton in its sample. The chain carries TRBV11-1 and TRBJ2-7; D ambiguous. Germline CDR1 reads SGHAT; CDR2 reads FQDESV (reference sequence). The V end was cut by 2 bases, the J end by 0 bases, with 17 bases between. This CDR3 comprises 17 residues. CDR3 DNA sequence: TGTGCCAGCAGCTTAACCCCTTGGAAGGGCCACTCCTACGAGCAGTACTTC. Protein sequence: CASSLTPWKGHSYEQYF.

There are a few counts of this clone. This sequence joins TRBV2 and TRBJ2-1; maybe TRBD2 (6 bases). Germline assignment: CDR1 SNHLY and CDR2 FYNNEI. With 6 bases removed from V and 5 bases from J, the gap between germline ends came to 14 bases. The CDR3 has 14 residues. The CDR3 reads CASRRGSLDNEQFF. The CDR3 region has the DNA TGTGCCAGCAGGCGGGGAAGCCTTGACAATGAGCAGTTCTTC.

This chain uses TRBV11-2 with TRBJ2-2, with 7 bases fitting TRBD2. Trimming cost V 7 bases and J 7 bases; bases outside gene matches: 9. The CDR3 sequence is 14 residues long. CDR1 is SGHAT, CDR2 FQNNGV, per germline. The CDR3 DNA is TGTGCCAGCATCCGGGGACTACGGGGCGGGGAGCTGTTTTTT. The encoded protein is CASIRGLRGGELFF.

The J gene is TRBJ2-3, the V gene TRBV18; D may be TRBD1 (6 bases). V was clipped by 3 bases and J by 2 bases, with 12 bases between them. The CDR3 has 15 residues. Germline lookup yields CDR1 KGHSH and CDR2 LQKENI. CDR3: CASSPRDTYTDTQYF. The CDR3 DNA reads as TGTGCCAGCTCACCCCGGGACACGTACACAGATACGCAGTATTTT.

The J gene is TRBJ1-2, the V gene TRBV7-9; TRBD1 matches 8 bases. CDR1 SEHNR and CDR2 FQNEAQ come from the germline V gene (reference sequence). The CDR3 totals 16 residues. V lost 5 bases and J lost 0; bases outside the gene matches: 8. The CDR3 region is CASSTTDRGANYGYTF. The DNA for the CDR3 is TGTGCCAGCAGCACTACCGACAGGGGCGCTAACTATGGCTACACCTTC. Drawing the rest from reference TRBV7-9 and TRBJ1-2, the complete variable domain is DTGVSQNPRHKITKRGQNVTFRCDPISEHNRLYWYRQTLGQGPEFLTYFQNEAQLEKSRLLSDRFSAERPKGSFSTLEIQRTEQGDSAMYLCASSTTDRGANYGYTFGSGTRLTVV.

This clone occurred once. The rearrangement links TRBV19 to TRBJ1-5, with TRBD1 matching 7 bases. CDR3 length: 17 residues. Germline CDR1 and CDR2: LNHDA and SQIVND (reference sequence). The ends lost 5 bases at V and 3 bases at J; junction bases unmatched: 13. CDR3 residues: CASSQQKAGTVNQPQHF. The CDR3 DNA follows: TGTGCCAGTAGTCAGCAAAAGGCAGGGACAGTCAATCAGCCCCAGCATTTT.

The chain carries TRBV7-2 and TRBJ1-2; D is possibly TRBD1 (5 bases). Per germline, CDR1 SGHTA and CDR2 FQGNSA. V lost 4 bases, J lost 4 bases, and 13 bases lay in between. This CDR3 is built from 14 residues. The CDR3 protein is CASSSGALSYGYTF. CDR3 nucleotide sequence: TGTGCCAGCAGCTCCGGGGCCCTAAGCTATGGCTACACCTTC.

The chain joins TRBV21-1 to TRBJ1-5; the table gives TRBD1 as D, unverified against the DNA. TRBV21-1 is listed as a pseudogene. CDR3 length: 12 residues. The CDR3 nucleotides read TGTGCCAGCGGGGACAGTAATCAGCCCCAGCATTTT. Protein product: CASGDSNQPQHF.

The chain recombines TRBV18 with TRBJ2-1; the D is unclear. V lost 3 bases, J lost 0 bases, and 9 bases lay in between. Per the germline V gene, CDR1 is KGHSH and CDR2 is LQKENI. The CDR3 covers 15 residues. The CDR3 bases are TGTGCCAGCTCACCGCTGAGTAGCTCCTACAATGAGCAGTTCTTC. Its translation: CASSPLSSSYNEQFF.

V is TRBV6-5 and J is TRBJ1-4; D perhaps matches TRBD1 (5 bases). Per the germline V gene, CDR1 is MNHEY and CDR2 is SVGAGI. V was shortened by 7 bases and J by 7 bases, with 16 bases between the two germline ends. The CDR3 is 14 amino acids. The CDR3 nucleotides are TGTGCCAGCACGTCTCAGGGAAGAAGTGAAAAACTGTTTTTT. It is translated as CASTSQGRSEKLFF.

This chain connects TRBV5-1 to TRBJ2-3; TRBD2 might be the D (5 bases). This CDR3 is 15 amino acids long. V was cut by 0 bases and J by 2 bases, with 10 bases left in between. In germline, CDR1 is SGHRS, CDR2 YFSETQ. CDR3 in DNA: TGCGCCAGCAGCTTGGTAGGGCGGGTCACAGATACGCAGTATTTT. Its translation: CASSLVGRVTDTQYF.

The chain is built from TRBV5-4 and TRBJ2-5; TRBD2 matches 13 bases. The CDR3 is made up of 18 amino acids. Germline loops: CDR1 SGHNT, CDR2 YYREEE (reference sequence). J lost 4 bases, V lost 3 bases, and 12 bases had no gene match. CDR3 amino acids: CASSSPPLRTSGRETQYF. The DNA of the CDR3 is TGTGCCAGCAGCTCACCACCGTTACGGACTAGCGGGAGAGAGACCCAGTACTTC.

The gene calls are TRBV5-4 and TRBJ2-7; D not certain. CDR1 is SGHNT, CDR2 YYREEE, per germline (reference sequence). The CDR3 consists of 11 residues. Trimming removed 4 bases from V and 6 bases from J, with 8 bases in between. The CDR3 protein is CASSNRFEQYF. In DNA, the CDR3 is TGTGCCAGCAGCAACCGGTTCGAGCAGTACTTC.

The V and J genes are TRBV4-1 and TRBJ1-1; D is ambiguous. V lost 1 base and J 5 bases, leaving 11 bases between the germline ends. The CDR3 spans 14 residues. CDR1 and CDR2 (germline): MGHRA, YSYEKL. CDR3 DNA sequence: TGCGCCAGCAGCCAAGTTCCCATTCCGACTGAAGCTTTCTTT. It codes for CASSQVPIPTEAFF.

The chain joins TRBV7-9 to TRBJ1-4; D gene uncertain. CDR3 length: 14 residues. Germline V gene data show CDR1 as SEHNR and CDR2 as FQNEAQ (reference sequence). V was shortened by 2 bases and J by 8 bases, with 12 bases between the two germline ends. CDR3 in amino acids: CASSLQASGEKLFF. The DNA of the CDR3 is TGTGCCAGCAGCTTACAGGCGTCGGGGGAAAAACTGTTTTTT.

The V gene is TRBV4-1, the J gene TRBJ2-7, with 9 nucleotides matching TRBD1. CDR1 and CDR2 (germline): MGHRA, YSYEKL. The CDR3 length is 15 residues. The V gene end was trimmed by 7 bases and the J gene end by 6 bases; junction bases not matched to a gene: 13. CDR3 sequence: CASTPEGQGLGEQYF. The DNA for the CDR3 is TGCGCCAGCACCCCCGAGGGACAGGGACTTGGCGAGCAGTACTTC.